In this sample, the clone carrying this TCR beta chain turned up a few times. Amplification of TCR beta CDR3 regions was performed using RNA transcripts as template. The HTBI primer set drove a first-round RT-PCR of the TCR CDR3. MiXCR, applied by TCRdb to the multiplex PCR reads, yields one record per CDR3 protein. The sample includes about 570,000 distinct CDR3 sequences, about 15% seen only once; the top ten take approximately 15%. This record belongs to a study of T cells in Graves' hyperthyroidism and ophthalmopathy. There are 15 residues in the CDR3. With 7 bases clipped from V and 3 bases from J, the junction kept 5 bases outside the gene matches. Germline V gene sequence: CDR1 ENHRY, CDR2 SYGVKD.

The source is a woman in her forties with Graves' hyperthyroidism. The chain employs TRBV10-3 and TRBJ2-1; 11 nucleotides match TRBD2. The sample consisted of blood. The CDR3 DNA follows: TGTGCCATCACCGGGACTAGCGGAGGCTACAATGAGCAGTTCTTC. It encodes CAITGTSGGYNEQFF.